This entry lists 28 T cell receptor beta chains sequenced from one sample in a study of Graves' ophthalmopathy and Graves' hyperthyroidism. For repertoire sequencing, the TCR beta CDR3 regions were amplified from RNA transcripts. In the first round, RT-PCR was carried out with HTBI primers, and a multiplex PCR formed the second round. Each CDR3 protein is one row after TCRdb ran MiXCR on the multiplex PCR reads. The repertoire has some 350,000 distinct CDR3 sequences, about a sixth of them found once; the top ten carry 2% to 3%. Sequenced input: peripheral blood. These receptors were collected from an adult woman with stable Graves' hyperthyroidism.

About this clonotype itself: A much larger clone differs from this one at a single base, so this may be a read error. This chain links TRBV24-1 with TRBJ1-2; D perhaps matches TRBD1 (6 bases). The germline gives CDR1 KGHDR, CDR2 SFDVKD. V shed 11 bases and J shed 4 bases, with 22 bases lying between them. The CDR3 consists of 15 residues. DNA for the CDR3: TGTGCCATCAGCGACTCCAGGGGATATAGCTATGGCTACACCTTC. Translation gives CAISDSRGYSYGYTF.

In its sample, this clonotype was seen many times. V and J are TRBV20-1 and TRBJ2-2; TRBD2 agrees at 10 bases. The CDR3 loop spans 17 amino acids. After removal of 4 bases from V and 3 bases from J, the junction contained 11 bases not matched to a gene. Germline V gives CDR1 DFQATT, CDR2 SNEGSKA (reference sequence). CDR3: CSATESRTSGYTGELFF. DNA for the CDR3: TGCAGTGCTACGGAAAGCAGGACTAGCGGCTACACCGGGGAGCTGTTTTTT.

This clonotype has a handful of counts. The chain is built from TRBV6-1 and TRBJ2-1; 14 nucleotides agree with TRBD2. The V gene end was trimmed by 8 bases and the J gene end by 7 bases; junction bases not matched to a gene: 13. This CDR3 contains 17 residues. Germline-derived CDR1 and CDR2 are MNHNS and SASEGT. CDR3 sequence (DNA): TGTGCCAGCCAACGGACTAGCGGGAGGAATTTTCTAAATGAGCAGTTCTTC. It encodes CASQRTSGRNFLNEQFF.

This clonotype appeared many times. This chain links TRBV20-1 with TRBJ2-7; the D is unclear. With 4 bases removed from V and 7 bases from J, the gap between germline ends came to 11 bases. The CDR3 sequence is 11 residues long. Per the germline V gene, CDR1 is DFQATT and CDR2 is SNEGSKA (reference sequence). CDR3 nucleotides: TGCAGTGCTACTGACTCCCGGGAGCAGTACTTC. This encodes CSATDSREQYF.

This clonotype showed up many times. The chain links TRBV27 to TRBJ2-2; 7 bases match TRBD2. CDR1 and CDR2 from the germline V gene are MNHEY and SMNVEV (reference sequence). The V and J ends lost 2 bases and 0 bases, in that order; junction bases with no gene match: 3. This CDR3 has 16 amino acids. DNA for the CDR3: TGTGCCAGCAGTTTAAGGAGCGGGACGAACACCGGGGAGCTGTTTTTT. Amino acids: CASSLRSGTNTGELFF.

This clonotype was recorded at least ten times. The chain links TRBV5-1 to TRBJ2-7, with 8 positions matching TRBD1. There are 17 residues in the CDR3. V trimming: 0 bases; J trimming: 0 bases; junction bases outside the gene matches: 8. Germline V gene sequence: CDR1 SGHRS, CDR2 YFSETQ. CDR3 bases: TGCGCCAGCAGCTTGGCCCCGACAGGGGTGAACTCCTACGAGCAGTACTTC. Amino acids: CASSLAPTGVNSYEQYF. Based on the CDR3 plus reference TRBV5-1 and TRBJ2-7, the full variable domain is KAGVTQTPRYLIKTRGQQVTLSCSPISGHRSVSWYQQTPGQGLQFLFEYFSETQRNKGNFPGRFSGRQFSNSRSEMNVSTLELGDSALYLCASSLAPTGVNSYEQYFGPGTRLTVT.

This clonotype occurred many times. The rearrangement joins TRBV30 to TRBJ1-1, with no clear D. The ends were cut back, 0 bases at V and 3 bases at J, with 8 bases in the middle. From germline, CDR1 is GTSNPN and CDR2 SVGIG (reference sequence). CDR3 size: 13 residues. CDR3 nucleotides: TGTGCCTGGAGTGTTAGGGCCGACACTGAAGCTTTCTTT. It specifies CAWSVRADTEAFF. Full variable domain (outside the CDR3, taken from reference TRBV30 and TRBJ1-1): SQTIHQWPATLVQPVGSPLSLECTVEGTSNPNLYWYRQAAGRGLQLLFYSVGIGQISSEVPQNLSASRPQDRQFILSSKKLLLSDSGFYLCAWSVRADTEAFFGQGTRLTVV.

Many counts were recorded for this clonotype. The J gene is TRBJ2-2, the V gene TRBV6-2 or TRBV6-3; no reliable D call. Trimming pared 0 bases from V and 6 bases from J, leaving 8 bases between. The CDR3 is made up of 14 amino acids. CDR1 is MNHEY, CDR2 SVGEGT, per germline. CDR3 DNA: TGTGCCAGCAGTTACTCGATTCAGGCCGGGGAGCTGTTTTTT. It translates to CASSYSIQAGELFF.

V gene TRBV20-1 combines with J gene TRBJ2-2; 8 bases line up with TRBD2. The germline CDR1 and CDR2 sequences are DFQATT and SNEGSKA (reference sequence). V was pared by 1 base and J by 6 bases, with 4 bases of the junction left unmatched. CDR3 length: 14 residues. CDR3 sequence (DNA): TGCAGTGCTAGAGGAGCGGGAGTAGCCGGGGAGCTGTTTTTT. Its translation: CSARGAGVAGELFF.

This clonotype was picked up many times. CDR3 amino acids: CSASLGPQQPQHF. The CDR3 nucleotides are TGCAGTGCCTCACTCGGTCCACAGCAGCCCCAGCATTTT. The V and J genes are TRBV20-1 and TRBJ1-5, with unresolved D. Trimming cost V 6 bases and J 7 bases, with 16 bases left between them. The CDR3 runs to 13 residues. CDR1 and CDR2 (germline): DFQATT, SNEGSKA (reference sequence).

This clonotype was seen ten or more times. The J gene is TRBJ2-5, the V gene TRBV6-1; 9 bases line up with TRBD1. J was trimmed by 7 bases and V by 7 bases; bases with no gene match: 7. Looked up from germline, CDR1 is MNHNS and CDR2 is SASEGT. The length of the CDR3 is 13 residues. The CDR3 coding sequence is TGTGCCAGCATTCCGACAGGGGGAGGGACCCAGTACTTC. As protein: CASIPTGGGTQYF.

This clonotype came up many times. This CDR3 is CAVNEGVSNQPQHF. In nucleotides, the CDR3 is TGTGCCGTTAACGAGGGGGTTAGCAATCAGCCCCAGCATTTT. V is TRBV27 and J is TRBJ1-5; D is possibly TRBD1 (6 bases). CDR1 and CDR2 (germline): MNHEY, SMNVEV (reference sequence). Trimming shortened V by 11 bases and J by 0 bases, and 14 bases separated the two germline ends. This CDR3 contains 14 residues.

This clonotype showed up many times. V gene TRBV6-1 combines with J gene TRBJ2-2; weak D call: TRBD1 (5 bases). This CDR3 has 16 residues. Germline values: CDR1 MNHNS, CDR2 SASEGT. The V and J ends lost 2 bases and 2 bases respectively, with 12 bases between them. CDR3 nucleotides: TGTGCCAGCAGTGAAAGGGGTCTATTAAACACCGGGGAGCTGTTTTTT. Translation gives CASSERGLLNTGELFF.

This clonotype was seen many times. V is TRBV29-1 and J is TRBJ2-3; 9 positions agree with TRBD2. The CDR3 runs to 15 residues. The germline CDR1 and CDR2 sequences are SQVTM and ANQGSEA. V shed 4 bases and J 2 bases; nucleotides not matched to a gene: 7. The CDR3 sequence is CSVVERGRDTDTQYF. The CDR3 nucleotides read TGCAGCGTTGTGGAGCGCGGGAGGGACACAGATACGCAGTATTTT.

This clonotype was counted at least ten times. The CDR3 DNA reads TGCGCCAGCAGCCCTGGAACCGGGGAGCTGTTTTTT. This gives the protein CASSPGTGELFF. The rearrangement uses TRBV4-1 and TRBJ2-2; no clear D gene. V was pared by 4 bases and J by 5 bases, with 5 bases between. CDR1 and CDR2 from the germline V gene are MGHRA and YSYEKL. The CDR3 loop spans 12 amino acids.

This clonotype was observed a handful of times. The chain couples TRBV18 to TRBJ2-7; 8 bases line up with TRBD1. V trimming: 3 bases; J trimming: 0 bases; junction bases outside the gene matches: 4. The CDR3 consists of 15 residues. The V gene's germline CDR1 is KGHSH and CDR2 LQKENI. The CDR3 loop is CASSPTQGASYEQYF. Here the CDR3 DNA reads TGTGCCAGCTCACCCACCCAGGGGGCCTCCTACGAGCAGTACTTC. Full variable domain (remainder filled in from reference TRBV18 and TRBJ2-7): NAGVMQNPRHLVRRRGQEARLRCSPMKGHSHVYWYRQLPEEGLKFMVYLQKENIIDESGMPKERFSAEFPKEGPSILRIQQVVRGDSAAYFCASSPTQGASYEQYFGPGTRLTVT.

The sample holds many counts of this clonotype. This chain links TRBV19 with TRBJ1-1, with unresolved D. Germline V gives CDR1 LNHDA, CDR2 SQIVND (reference sequence). The CDR3 has 14 residues. Trimming shortened V by 9 bases and J by 8 bases, and 22 bases separated the two germline ends. CDR3 sequence (DNA): TGTGCCAGCCTTCAGAGGGAAAAGCTGTCGGAAGCTTTCTTT. Translating it yields CASLQREKLSEAFF.

The gene calls are TRBV3-1 and TRBJ2-2, with TRBD2 identical over 9 bases. Germline CDR1 LGHDT, CDR2 YNNKEL (reference sequence). This CDR3 has 16 residues. V dropped 1 base and J dropped 4; count of bases not matched to a gene: 4. This CDR3 is CASSQGLSGSTGELFF. The DNA for the CDR3 is TGTGCCAGCAGCCAAGGGCTTAGCGGGAGCACCGGGGAGCTGTTTTTT.

Ten or more counts support this clonotype. The chain joins TRBV6-1 to TRBJ1-5; TRBD1 matches 8 bases. Germline V gene data show CDR1 as MNHNS and CDR2 as SASEGT. Losses at the gene ends were 4 bases for V and 5 bases for J; bases not matched to a gene: 7. The CDR3 has 15 amino acids. This chain's CDR3 is CASSVQQGVDQPQHF. Here the CDR3 DNA reads TGTGCCAGCAGTGTGCAACAGGGGGTGGATCAGCCCCAGCATTTT.

V and J are TRBV7-3 and TRBJ1-1; D remains ambiguous. Germline V lookup: CDR1 SGHTA, CDR2 FQGTGA. The CDR3 runs to 13 residues. V gave up 2 bases and J gave up 2 bases, with 6 bases separating them. The CDR3 sequence: CASSLQPNTEAFF. The CDR3 DNA reads TGTGCCAGCAGCTTACAACCCAACACTGAAGCTTTCTTT.

This clonotype was observed a few times. A junction end diverges from the germline sequence, so it may reflect a read error. The V call is TRBV20-1, the J call TRBJ2-7; D may be TRBD2 (5 bases). CDR1 and CDR2 (germline): DFQATT, SNEGSKA (reference sequence). The CDR3 covers 10 residues. CDR3 residues: CSARDEGIHF. Written as DNA, the CDR3 is TGCAGTGCTAGAGATGAGGGCATCCACTTC.

CDR3: CASSEGTGKWAQYF. As DNA, the CDR3 is TGTGCCAGCAGTGAGGGGACAGGGAAGTGGGCCCAGTACTTC. The chain employs TRBV6-1 and TRBJ2-5, with 9 bases aligning to TRBD1. The ends lost 3 bases at V and 9 bases at J; junction bases unmatched: 8. This CDR3 has 14 residues. Germline V gives CDR1 MNHNS, CDR2 SASEGT.

Ten or more counts support this clonotype. The chain recombines TRBV25-1 with TRBJ1-5; the D gene is possibly TRBD1 (5 bases). This CDR3 comprises 12 residues. Deletions cut 8 bases from V and 3 bases from J, with 8 bases between. Germline CDR1 is MGHDK and CDR2 is SYGVNS. CDR3 nucleotides: TGTGCCAGCCAACAGGCCAATCAGCCCCAGCATTTT. Translation gives CASQQANQPQHF.

This clonotype was detected many times. The V gene is TRBV12-5, the J gene TRBJ2-5, with a weak D call TRBD1 (5 bases). There are 12 residues in the CDR3. Trimming cost V 6 bases and J 3 bases, with 8 bases left between them. Germline values: CDR1 LGHNT, CDR2 FRNRAP. The CDR3 loop reads CASGLTEETQYF. CDR3 in DNA: TGTGCTAGTGGCCTGACAGAAGAGACCCAGTACTTC.

In this sample, this clonotype turned up many times. The V call is TRBV6-1, the J call TRBJ2-7; 8 bases line up with TRBD1. Germline CDR1 reads MNHNS; CDR2 reads SASEGT. The V segment lost 6 bases and the J segment 3 bases; nucleotides outside the gene matches: 7. This CDR3 has 14 amino acids. The CDR3 sequence is CASSTRDRLYEQYF. The CDR3 DNA is TGTGCCAGCAGCACCCGGGACAGGCTCTACGAGCAGTACTTC.

This clonotype showed up just once. The J gene is TRBJ1-6, the V gene TRBV12-3 or TRBV12-4; tentatively, D is TRBD1 (5 bases). CDR3 size: 14 residues. Deletions cut 10 bases from V and 6 bases from J, with 16 bases between. CDR3 amino acids: CAISPRDSNSPLHF. In nucleotides, the CDR3 is TGTGCCATCAGCCCCAGAGACAGTAATTCACCCCTCCACTTT.

With respect to this clonotype: The junction does not match germline at one end; this may be a read error. The V gene is TRBV18, the J gene TRBJ1-1; 9 bases map to TRBD1. The CDR3 has 16 amino acids. CDR1 and CDR2 from the germline V gene are KGHSH and LQKENI. In DNA, the CDR3 is TGTGCCAGCCCACGCCCCGGGACAGGGTGGAACACTGAAGCTCTCTTT. Its translation: CASPRPGTGWNTEALF.

This clonotype was counted at least ten times. J is TRBJ1-1 and V is TRBV30; D not certain. CDR1 and CDR2 from the germline V gene are GTSNPN and SVGIG (reference sequence). The CDR3 sequence is 14 residues long. The V gene lost 0 bases and the J gene lost 0 bases, with 8 bases spanning the gap. CDR3 sequence: CAWSVLLMNTEAFF. In DNA form, the CDR3 reads TGTGCCTGGAGTGTTCTGCTAATGAACACTGAAGCTTTCTTT.